The next 17 T cell receptor beta chains were all read from a single sample in a study of blood T cells in healthy people across ages. It was with a sample-barcoded 5' primer and a J-beta primer mix that a second PCR of roughly 7 to 12 cycles was run. MiXCR, applied by TCRdb to the 5' RACE reads, yields one record per CDR3 protein. The sample shows 650,000 to 700,000 distinct CDR3 sequences, 32% of them seen only once. The specimen sequenced was blood. Receptors originate from a woman older than 75 in good health.

In the case of this clonotype: A much larger clone differs by one base, so this may be a read error. The V and J genes are TRBV20-1 and TRBJ2-1, with D tentatively TRBD2 (6 bases). Germline CDR1 reads DFQATT; CDR2 reads SNEGSKA (reference sequence). V shed 6 bases and J shed 6 bases, with 18 bases lying between them. The CDR3 loop spans 14 amino acids. CDR3 coding DNA: TGCAGTGCCCCCGGGGACGGGGGTACCAATGAGCAGTTCTTC. Its protein product is CSAPGDGGTNEQFF.

The chain combines TRBV5-5 with TRBJ1-1; D uncertain. The V gene lost 1 base and the J gene lost 1 base, with 14 bases spanning the gap. Per germline, CDR1 SGHKS and CDR2 YYEKEE (reference sequence). CDR3 length: 16 amino acids. CDR3 in amino acids: CASSLYFGKENTEAFF. The CDR3 nucleotides read TGTGCCAGCAGCTTGTATTTCGGGAAGGAGAACACTGAAGCTTTCTTT.

This clonotype appeared a few times. This sequence joins TRBV18 and TRBJ2-1, with D tentatively TRBD1 (6 bases). CDR3 length equals 15 residues. CDR1 and CDR2 from the germline V gene are KGHSH and LQKENI. V lost 3 bases and J lost 13, with 22 bases in between. As DNA, the CDR3 is TGTGCCAGCTCACCCAACAGGGTGGTTGGAGAGACCCAGTTCTTC. Its protein is CASSPNRVVGETQFF.

The genes are TRBV6-5 and TRBJ1-3; the D is unclear. The ends were cut back, 0 bases at V and 0 bases at J, with 9 bases in the middle. Germline CDR1 is MNHEY and CDR2 is SVGAGI. The CDR3 extends over 16 amino acids. This chain's CDR3 is CASSYSNSPSGNTIYF. CDR3 DNA: TGTGCCAGCAGTTACTCGAATAGCCCCTCTGGAAACACCATATATTTT.

This clonotype has ten or more counts. The CDR3 sequence: CASSDLQGSGANVLTF. The CDR3, as DNA: TGTGCCAGCAGTGACCTACAGGGCTCTGGGGCCAACGTCCTGACTTTC. This rearrangement joins TRBV6-2 or TRBV6-3 to TRBJ2-6, with a weak D call TRBD1 (6 bases). Germline V lookup: CDR1 MNHEY, CDR2 SVGEGT. The CDR3 has 16 residues. Deletions cut 5 bases from V and 0 bases from J, with 11 bases between.

This rearrangement joins TRBV12-3 or TRBV12-4 to TRBJ2-3, with 10 bases lining up with TRBD2. CDR3 size: 16 residues. The ends lost 4 bases at V and 2 bases at J; junction bases unmatched: 6. This chain's CDR3 is CASSSGLAVITDTQYF. CDR3 DNA sequence: TGTGCCAGCAGTTCCGGACTAGCGGTGATCACAGATACGCAGTATTTT.

This sequence joins TRBV5-1 and TRBJ2-3; weak D call: TRBD1 (5 bases). The ends were cut back, 1 base at V and 2 bases at J, with 11 bases in the middle. The CDR3 is 15 amino acids. Per the germline V gene, CDR1 is SGHRS and CDR2 is YFSETQ. The CDR3 nucleotides are TGCGCCAGCAGCTTGACGACAGTCCCCACAGATACGCAGTATTTT. It translates to CASSLTTVPTDTQYF.

The chain links TRBV5-6 to TRBJ2-7, with D perhaps assigned TRBD1 or TRBD2 (5 bases each). Looked up from germline, CDR1 is SGHDT and CDR2 is YYEEEE. V was pared by 5 bases and J by 3 bases, with 12 bases between. CDR3 length equals 13 residues. DNA for the CDR3: TGTGCCAGCAGTTTTCGGGACCTCTACGAGCAGTACTTC. Protein: CASSFRDLYEQYF.

This clonotype appeared many times. The CDR3 protein is CSAWLPGGRYEQYF. For the CDR3, the DNA is TGCAGTGCCTGGCTTCCGGGGGGGCGGTACGAGCAGTACTTC. The genes are TRBV20-1 and TRBJ2-7, with 8 bases identical to TRBD2. The V segment lost 6 bases and the J segment 4 bases; nucleotides outside the gene matches: 11. CDR1 and CDR2 (germline): DFQATT, SNEGSKA (reference sequence). The CDR3 runs 14 residues.

Concerning this clonotype: This could be a read error, since a much larger clone is one nucleotide away. CDR3 sequence reads: CSATGTGTGNTRYF. The CDR3 DNA is TGCAGTGCTACCGGGACAGGGACTGGAAACACCAGATATTTT. The chain is built from TRBV20-1 and TRBJ1-3; 9 nucleotides line up with TRBD1. This CDR3 is 14 amino acids long. CDR1 is DFQATT, CDR2 SNEGSKA, per germline (reference sequence).

Concerning this clonotype itself: This sequence may be a read error, since a much larger clone differs from it by one base. The J gene is TRBJ2-6, the V gene TRBV11-2; 9 bases align to TRBD1. Germline CDR1 is SGHAT and CDR2 is FQNNGV. The CDR3 is 16 residues long. CDR3 amino acids: CASSSGTGYGTNVLTF. DNA of the CDR3: TGTGCCAGCAGCTCCGGGACAGGGTATGGGACCAACGTCCTGACTTTC.

The V gene is TRBV7-6, the J gene TRBJ2-4, with D unresolved. Judging by the DNA end, TRBJ2-7 fits better; the J call may be wrong. CDR1 is SGHVS, CDR2 FNYEAQ, per germline. The CDR3 length is 13 residues. The CDR3: CASSWERNYEQYF. In DNA form, the CDR3 reads TGTGCCAGCAGCTGGGAACGAAACTACGAGCAGTACTTC.

Remarks on this clonotype: A much larger clone is a single base away; this may be a read error. The J gene is TRBJ2-1, the V gene TRBV5-1, with D perhaps matching TRBD1 (6 bases). V dropped 0 bases and J dropped 5 bases, with 27 bases sitting between them. The germline CDR1 and CDR2 sequences are SGHRS and YFSETQ. This CDR3 is built from 20 residues. The CDR3 nucleotides are TGCGCCAGCAGCTTGGCCGATAACAGGGTGACGCGTCCTACCCACAATGAGCAGTTCTTC. It translates to CASSLADNRVTRPTHNEQFF.

V is TRBV12-3 or TRBV12-4 and J is TRBJ1-2; maybe TRBD1 (6 bases). The CDR3 loop spans 15 amino acids. Trimming shortened V by 0 bases and J by 4 bases, and 12 bases separated the two germline ends. CDR3 nucleotides: TGTGCCAGCAGTTTAGCGGGGGGGCAGGGCTATGGCTACACCTTC. Protein sequence: CASSLAGGQGYGYTF.

This clonotype was seen only a few times. The chain has TRBV9 and TRBJ1-5, with 7 bases fitting TRBD1. Germline CDR1 reads SGDLS; CDR2 reads YYNGEE. V lost 3 bases, J lost 7 bases, and 7 bases stayed unmatched. CDR3 length: 14 amino acids. CDR3 nucleotide sequence: TGTGCCAGCAGCGCTTCAGGGGGGCGACAGCCCCAGCATTTT. It yields the protein CASSASGGRQPQHF. Variable domain in full (rest from reference TRBV9 and TRBJ1-5): DSGVTQTPKHLITATGQRVTLRCSPRSGDLSVYWYQQSLDQGLQFLIQYYNGEERAKGNILERFSAQQFPDLHSELNLSSLELGDSALYFCASSASGGRQPQHFGDGTRLSIL.

Many counts were recorded for this clonotype. This chain uses TRBV4-3 with TRBJ1-2; D not certain. V lost 0 bases, J lost 3 bases, and 11 bases lay in between. Germline values: CDR1 LGHNA, CDR2 YSLEER. The CDR3 has 15 residues. In DNA, the CDR3 is TGCGCCAGCAGCCAAGATATCACAAACTACTATGGCTACACCTTC. It codes for CASSQDITNYYGYTF.

This clonotype showed up many times. The V and J genes are TRBV24-1 and TRBJ1-5; D is uncertain. The CDR3 has 15 amino acids. Trimming removed 5 bases at V and 3 bases at J, with 13 bases between. The germline gives CDR1 KGHDR, CDR2 SFDVKD. The CDR3, as DNA: TGTGCCACCAGTGGGGCGGGGAGTGACAATCAGCCCCAGCATTTT. Translation: CATSGAGSDNQPQHF.